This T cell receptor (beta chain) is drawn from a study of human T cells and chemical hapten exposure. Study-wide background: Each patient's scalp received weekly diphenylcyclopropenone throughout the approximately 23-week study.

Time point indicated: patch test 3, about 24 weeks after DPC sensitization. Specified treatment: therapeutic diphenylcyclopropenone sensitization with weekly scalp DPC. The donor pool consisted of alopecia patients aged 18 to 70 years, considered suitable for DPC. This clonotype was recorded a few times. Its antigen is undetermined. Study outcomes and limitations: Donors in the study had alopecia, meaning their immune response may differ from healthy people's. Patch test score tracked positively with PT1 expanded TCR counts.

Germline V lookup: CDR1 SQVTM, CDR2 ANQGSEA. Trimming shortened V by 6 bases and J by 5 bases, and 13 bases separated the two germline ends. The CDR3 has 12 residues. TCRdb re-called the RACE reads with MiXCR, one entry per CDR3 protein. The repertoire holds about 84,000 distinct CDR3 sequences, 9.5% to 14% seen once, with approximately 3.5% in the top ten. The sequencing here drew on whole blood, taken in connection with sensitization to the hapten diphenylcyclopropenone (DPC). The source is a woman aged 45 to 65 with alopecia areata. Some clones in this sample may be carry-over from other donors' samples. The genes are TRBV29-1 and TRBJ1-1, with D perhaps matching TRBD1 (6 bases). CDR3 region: CSVRRGGTEAFF. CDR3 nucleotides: TGCAGCGTCAGGAGAGGGGGGACTGAAGCTTTCTTT.